Listed here are 8 T cell receptor beta chains from one sample, sequenced in a study of T cell changes during pregnancy in multiple sclerosis. Sequencing was performed with immunoSEQ multiplex PCR; in TCRdb, only in-frame clones are kept and a portion is missing. Of tens of thousands of clones detected, roughly nine tenths appear once; the ten largest clones hold approximately 0.73%. Sequencing used CD4+ T cells from peripheral blood mononuclear cells, obtained before pregnancy. The source is a female donor with multiple sclerosis, enrolled in a pregnancy study.

This chain uses TRBV4-2 with TRBJ1-2, with D unclear. V gave up 1 base and J gave up 5 bases, with 17 bases separating them. Germline V gene lookup returns CDR1 LGHNA and CDR2 YNFKEQ. The CDR3 has 16 residues. The CDR3 nucleotides read TGTGCCAGCAGCCAAGGGGCGGTCCGGGGATTTTATGGCTACACCTTC. This encodes CASSQGAVRGFYGYTF.

The chain recombines TRBV5-1 with TRBJ2-2; D is possibly TRBD2 (5 bases). V shed 5 bases and J shed 4 bases, with 9 bases lying between them. Germline V gene lookup returns CDR1 SGHRS and CDR2 YFSETQ. The CDR3 has 13 amino acids. The CDR3 DNA reads as TGCGCCAGCAGGGACGAGGGCACCGGGGAGCTGTTTTTT. Residues: CASRDEGTGELFF. Looking up the rest from reference TRBV5-1 and TRBJ2-2 gives the full variable domain: KAGVTQTPRYLIKTRGQQVTLSCSPISGHRSVSWYQQTPGQGLQFLFEYFSETQRNKGNFPGRFSGRQFSNSRSEMNVSTLELGDSALYLCASRDEGTGELFFGEGSRLTVL.

The genes are TRBV7-2 and TRBJ2-5; D is undetermined. The V gene lost 0 bases and the J gene lost 5 bases, with 7 bases spanning the gap. The CDR3 extends over 13 amino acids. Looked up from germline, CDR1 is SGHTA and CDR2 is FQGNSA. CDR3 DNA: TGTGCCAGCAGCTTAGCGCTCCGGGAGACCCAGTACTTC. The encoded protein is CASSLALRETQYF.

This clone was detected once. The J gene is TRBJ2-4, the V gene TRBV19, with 7 bases lining up with TRBD1. V dropped 3 bases and J dropped 7; count of bases not matched to a gene: 3. Germline V gene data show CDR1 as LNHDA and CDR2 as SQIVND (reference sequence). This CDR3 spans 13 amino acids. This chain's CDR3 is CASSISTGNIQYF. The CDR3 DNA reads TGTGCCAGTAGTATTTCGACAGGGAACATTCAGTACTTC.

CDR3 bases: TGTGCCAGCAGTTTATTAGGGGGGGCACAGCCCCAGCATTTT. Translating gives CASSLLGGAQPQHF. This chain connects TRBV27 to TRBJ1-5; a weak D match, TRBD1 (6 bases). V was trimmed by 1 base and J by 7 bases, leaving 11 bases between them. Germline V lookup: CDR1 MNHEY, CDR2 SMNVEV (reference sequence). The CDR3 is made up of 14 amino acids.

The CDR3 DNA follows: TGCGCCAGCAGCTTGACTTTTGAGGGAGGCCAGTACTTC. Encoded protein: CASSLTFEGGQYF. V is TRBV5-1 and J is TRBJ2-5; D might be TRBD2 (6 bases). This CDR3 has 13 residues. Per the germline V gene, CDR1 is SGHRS and CDR2 is YFSETQ. Trimming removed 1 base from V and 10 bases from J, with 14 bases in between. The full variable domain, rest sourced from reference TRBV5-1 and TRBJ2-5, is KAGVTQTPRYLIKTRGQQVTLSCSPISGHRSVSWYQQTPGQGLQFLFEYFSETQRNKGNFPGRFSGRQFSNSRSEMNVSTLELGDSALYLCASSLTFEGGQYFGPGTRLLVL.

This clone was detected only a few times. This sequence joins TRBV11-2 and TRBJ2-7, with 11 bases aligning to TRBD2. Germline V gene lookup returns CDR1 SGHAT and CDR2 FQNNGV. V shed 6 bases, J shed 6 bases, and the junction held 7 bases outside the gene matches. The CDR3 is 14 amino acids. CDR3 sequence: CASRGIAGGREQYF. CDR3 bases: TGTGCCAGCAGGGGGATAGCGGGGGGGCGCGAGCAGTACTTC.

The chain uses TRBV2 and TRBJ2-5; D call uncertain. Germline CDR1 SNHLY, CDR2 FYNNEI. V was pared by 7 bases and J by 3 bases, with 12 bases between. The CDR3 runs 13 residues. CDR3 loop: CASTPESKETQYF. The CDR3 DNA reads TGTGCCAGCACGCCCGAGAGCAAAGAGACCCAGTACTTC.